This T cell receptor (beta chain) was captured in a study of blood T cell repertoires in COVID-19. Turning to the study itself: T cells, B-cell-depleted T cells, or PBMCs supplied cDNA or gDNA.

Original methodology: The assay estimated nucleated cells by amplifying reference gene primers. The method was immunoSEQ multiplex PCR; TCRdb's version includes in-frame clones alone and lacks a portion of them. That table gives V, J and clone size, and the DNA gave D and trimming. This sample has around 310,000 clones, with nearly 90% found just once. This CDR3 comprises 15 residues. V was shortened by 2 bases and J by 4 bases, with 14 bases between the two germline ends. The germline V gene encodes CDR1 MNHNS and CDR2 SASEGT. The material sequenced was peripheral blood. This receptor was identified in a woman in her forties with COVID-19, enrolled during active disease. The chain combines TRBV6-1 with TRBJ1-2, with a tentative D call TRBD1 (5 bases). CDR3 sequence (DNA): TGTGCCAGCAGTGAACGGCAGGGATCTATCTATGGCTACACCTTC. This gives the protein CASSERQGSIYGYTF.